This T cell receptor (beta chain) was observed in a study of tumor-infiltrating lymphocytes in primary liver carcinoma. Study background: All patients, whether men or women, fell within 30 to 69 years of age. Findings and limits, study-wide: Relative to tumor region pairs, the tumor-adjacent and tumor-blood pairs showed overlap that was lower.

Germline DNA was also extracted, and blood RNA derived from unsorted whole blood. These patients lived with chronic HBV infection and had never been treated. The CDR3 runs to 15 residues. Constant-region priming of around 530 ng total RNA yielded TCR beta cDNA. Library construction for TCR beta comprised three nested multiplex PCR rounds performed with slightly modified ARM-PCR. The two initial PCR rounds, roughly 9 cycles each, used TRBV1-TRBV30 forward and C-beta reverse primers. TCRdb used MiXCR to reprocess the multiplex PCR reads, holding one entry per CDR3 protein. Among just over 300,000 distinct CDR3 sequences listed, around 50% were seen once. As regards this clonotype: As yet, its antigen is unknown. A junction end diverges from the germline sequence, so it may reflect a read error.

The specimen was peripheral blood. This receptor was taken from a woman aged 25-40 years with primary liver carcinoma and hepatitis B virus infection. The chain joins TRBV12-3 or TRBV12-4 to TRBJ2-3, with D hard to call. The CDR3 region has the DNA TGTGCCAGCAGTCATCCGACCGCAAGCACGGATACGCAGTATTTT. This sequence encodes CASSHPTASTDTQYF.